This TCR beta chain was identified in a study of long-term antiretroviral therapy in people with HIV. Findings and limits, study-wide: Transplant-donor-level diversity was not reached after ART, though diversity increased.

With survey level as its setting, the immunoSEQ assay was v3.0. Clones were sequenced by immunoSEQ multiplex PCR, and TCRdb holds only the in-frame ones, with some missing. The sample includes under 25,000 clones, roughly 88% of them seen just once. Details on this clone: The antigen remains undetermined.

Held in samples before DNA extraction were roughly 1-11 million cryopreserved PBMC. The germline gives CDR1 LNHDA, CDR2 SQIVND (reference sequence). Trimming removed 5 bases at V and 7 bases at J, with 17 bases between. This CDR3 spans 14 amino acids. Sequenced material: unsorted PBMCs, taken 0.6 years after starting antiretroviral therapy. The V call is TRBV19, the J call TRBJ1-2; D is possibly TRBD1 (6 bases). The source of this sequence is a man between 60 and 75 years old with HIV. CDR3: CASSSAGALGGYTF. The CDR3 region has the DNA TGTGCCAGTAGTTCGGCGGGGGCGCTCGGTGGCTACACCTTC.